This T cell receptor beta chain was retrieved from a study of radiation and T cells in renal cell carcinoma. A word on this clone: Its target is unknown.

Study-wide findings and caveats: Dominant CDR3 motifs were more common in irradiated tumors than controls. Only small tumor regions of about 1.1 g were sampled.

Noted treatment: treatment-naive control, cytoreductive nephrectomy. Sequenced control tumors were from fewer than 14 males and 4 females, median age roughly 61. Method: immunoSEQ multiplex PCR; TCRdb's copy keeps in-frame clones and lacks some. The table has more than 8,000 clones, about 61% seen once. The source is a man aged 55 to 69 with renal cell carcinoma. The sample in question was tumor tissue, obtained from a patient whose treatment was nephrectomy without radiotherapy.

The CDR3 sequence: CASSSAGGEGTEAFF. CDR3 nucleotides: TGCGCCAGCAGCTCGGCGGGGGGCGAGGGGACTGAAGCTTTCTTT. The chain carries TRBV5-1 and TRBJ1-1; the D gene is possibly TRBD1 (6 bases). Germline V CDR1 and CDR2: SGHRS, YFSETQ. The V end lost 3 bases, the J end lost 5 bases, and 17 bases lay between the germline ends. The CDR3 contains 15 residues.